One TCR beta chain is described in this entry. Germline CDR1 is MNHEY and CDR2 is SMNVEV (reference sequence). CDR3 length: 18 residues. The junction had 12 bases not matched to a gene; V was cut back by 2 bases and J by 4 bases. This sample stems from a study of blood T cell repertoires in COVID-19. Study-wide background: Whether acute or convalescent, the COVID-19 samples came from the United States, Italy and Spain.

Per the original data handling: Amplified reference gene primers provided the basis for estimating nucleated cell counts. TCRdb's copy holds only in-frame clones and misses some; the assay was immunoSEQ multiplex PCR. The V and J calls and clone size are taken from that table; D and trimming were inferred from the DNA. This table holds tens of thousands of clones, roughly 90% found once. Material for sequencing was peripheral blood. The gene calls are TRBV27 and TRBJ2-2; 8 bases match TRBD2. The receptor was derived from a man aged 45-65 years with acute or convalescent COVID-19. CDR3 nucleotide sequence: TGTGCCAGCAGTTTAAAGGGACTAGAGATCGTGGGCACCGGGGAGCTGTTTTTT. It is translated as CASSLKGLEIVGTGELFF.